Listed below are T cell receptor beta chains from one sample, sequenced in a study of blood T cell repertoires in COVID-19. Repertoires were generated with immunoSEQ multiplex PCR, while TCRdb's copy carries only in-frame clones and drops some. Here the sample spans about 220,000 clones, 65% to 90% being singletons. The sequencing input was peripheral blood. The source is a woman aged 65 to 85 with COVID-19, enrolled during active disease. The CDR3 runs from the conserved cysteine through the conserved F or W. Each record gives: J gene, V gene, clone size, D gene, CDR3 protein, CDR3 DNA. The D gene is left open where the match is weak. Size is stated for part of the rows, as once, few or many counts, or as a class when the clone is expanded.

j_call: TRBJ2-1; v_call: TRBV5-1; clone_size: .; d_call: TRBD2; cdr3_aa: CASSFSGSRNEQFF; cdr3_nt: TGCGCCAGCAGCTTTAGCGGGAGTCGGAATGAGCAGTTCTTC
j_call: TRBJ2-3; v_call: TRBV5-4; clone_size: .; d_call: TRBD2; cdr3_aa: CASSLVAGGADTQYF; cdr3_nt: TGTGCCAGCAGCTTGGTAGCGGGGGGGGCAGATACGCAGTATTTT
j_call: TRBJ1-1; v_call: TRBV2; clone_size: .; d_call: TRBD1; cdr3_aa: CASSGGTGHAEAFF; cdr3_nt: TGTGCCAGCAGCGGGGGGACAGGGCATGCTGAAGCTTTCTTT
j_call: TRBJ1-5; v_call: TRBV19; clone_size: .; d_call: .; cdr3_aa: CASSIGSGRGQPQHF; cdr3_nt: TGTGCCAGTAGTATAGGCTCAGGGAGGGGACAGCCCCAGCATTTT
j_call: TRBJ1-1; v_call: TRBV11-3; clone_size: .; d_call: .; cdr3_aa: CASSFGGARTEAFF; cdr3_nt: TGTGCCAGCAGCTTCGGAGGGGCGAGGACTGAAGCTTTCTTT
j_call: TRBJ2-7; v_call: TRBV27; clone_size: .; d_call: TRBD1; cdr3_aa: CASSLSWDRQEQYF; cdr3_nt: TGTGCCAGCAGTTTATCATGGGACAGACAGGAGCAGTACTTC
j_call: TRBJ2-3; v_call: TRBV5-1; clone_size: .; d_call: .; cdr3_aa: CASSLGGLGSDTQYF; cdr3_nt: TGCGCCAGCAGCTTGGGGGGGCTAGGGTCAGATACGCAGTATTTT
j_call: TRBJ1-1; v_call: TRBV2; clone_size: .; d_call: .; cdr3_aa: CATRKRQLNTEAFF; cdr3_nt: TGTGCCACCCGGAAGAGACAGTTGAACACTGAAGCTTTCTTT
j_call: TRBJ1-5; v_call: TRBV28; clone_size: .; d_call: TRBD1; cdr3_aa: CAIETGPNQPQHF; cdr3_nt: TGTGCCATCGAGACAGGGCCCAATCAGCCCCAGCATTTT
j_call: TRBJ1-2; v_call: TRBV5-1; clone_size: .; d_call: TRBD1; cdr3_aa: CASSYAGTAYGYTF; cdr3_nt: TGCGCCAGCAGCTACGCCGGGACAGCCTATGGCTACACCTTC
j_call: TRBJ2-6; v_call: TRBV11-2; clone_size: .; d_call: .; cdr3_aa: CASSSPTGANVLTF; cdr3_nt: TGTGCCAGCAGCTCCCCTACTGGGGCCAACGTCCTGACTTTC
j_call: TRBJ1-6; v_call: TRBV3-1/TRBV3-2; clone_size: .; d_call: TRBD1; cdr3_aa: CASSHQGVSSPLHF; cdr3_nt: TGTGCCAGCAGCCATCAGGGGGTTAGTTCACCCCTCCACTTT
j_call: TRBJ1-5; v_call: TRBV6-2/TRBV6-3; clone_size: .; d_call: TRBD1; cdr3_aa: CASSYRDSIFDQPQHF; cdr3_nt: TGTGCCAGCAGTTACCGGGACAGTATATTCGATCAGCCCCAGCATTTT
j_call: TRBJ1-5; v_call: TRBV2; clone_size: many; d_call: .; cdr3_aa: CASSPQAPYSNQPQHF; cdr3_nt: TGTGCCAGCAGCCCACAGGCCCCCTATAGCAATCAGCCCCAGCATTTT
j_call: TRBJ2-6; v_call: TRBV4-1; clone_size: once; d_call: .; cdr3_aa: CASSQDTPTGANVLTF; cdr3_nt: TGCGCCAGCAGCCAAGATACTCCTACTGGGGCCAACGTCCTGACTTTC
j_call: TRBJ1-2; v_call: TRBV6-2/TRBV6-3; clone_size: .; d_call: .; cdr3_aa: CASSYSQTVNYGYTF; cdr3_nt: TGTGCCAGCAGTTACTCCCAGACAGTTAACTATGGCTACACCTTC
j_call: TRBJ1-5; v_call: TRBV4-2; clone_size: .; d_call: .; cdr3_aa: CASSQGARINQPQHF; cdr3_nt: TGTGCCAGCAGCCAAGGAGCCAGGATAAATCAGCCCCAGCATTTT
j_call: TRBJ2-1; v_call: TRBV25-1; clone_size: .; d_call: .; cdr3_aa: CASSLYNEQFF; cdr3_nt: TGTGCCAGCAGCCTATACAATGAGCAGTTCTTC
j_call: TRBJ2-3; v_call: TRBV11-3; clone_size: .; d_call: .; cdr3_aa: CASSLGGQRTDTQYF; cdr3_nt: TGTGCCAGCAGCTTAGGGGGCCAGCGCACAGATACGCAGTATTTT
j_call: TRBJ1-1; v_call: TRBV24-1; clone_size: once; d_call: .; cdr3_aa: CATSDSSGLEAFF; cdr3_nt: TGTGCCACCAGTGATTCGTCAGGGTTAGAAGCTTTCTTT
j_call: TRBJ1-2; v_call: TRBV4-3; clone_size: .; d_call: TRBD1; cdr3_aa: CASSLGTGEIRSYTF; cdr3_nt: TGCGCCAGCAGCCTTGGGACAGGGGAAATTAGGAGCTACACCTTC
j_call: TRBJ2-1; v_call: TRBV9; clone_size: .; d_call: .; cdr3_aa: CASSHGGLRSFEQFF; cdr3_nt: TGTGCCAGCAGCCACGGAGGCCTAAGGTCGTTTGAGCAGTTCTTC
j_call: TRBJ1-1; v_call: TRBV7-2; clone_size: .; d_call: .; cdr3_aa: CASSSGANTEAFF; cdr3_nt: TGTGCCAGCAGCTCAGGGGCGAACACTGAAGCTTTCTTT
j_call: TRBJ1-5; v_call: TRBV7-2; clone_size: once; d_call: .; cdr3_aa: CASSLISSSNQPQHF; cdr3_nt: TGTGCCAGCAGCTTAATTTCCTCCAGCAATCAGCCCCAGCATTTT
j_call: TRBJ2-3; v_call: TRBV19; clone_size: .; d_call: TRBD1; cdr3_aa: CAIWDRVTDTQYF; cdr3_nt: TGTGCCATCTGGGACAGGGTCACAGATACGCAGTATTTT
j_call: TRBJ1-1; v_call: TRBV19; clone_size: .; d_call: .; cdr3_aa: CASSLQLSEAFF; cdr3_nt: TGTGCCAGTAGTCTACAGCTCTCGGAAGCTTTCTTT
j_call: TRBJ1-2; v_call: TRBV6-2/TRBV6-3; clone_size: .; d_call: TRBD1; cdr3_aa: CASSHQGDYGYTF; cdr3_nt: TGTGCCAGCAGTCACCAGGGGGACTATGGCTACACCTTC
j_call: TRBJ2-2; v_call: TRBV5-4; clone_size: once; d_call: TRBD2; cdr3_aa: CASSTPLARTGELFF; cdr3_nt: TGTGCCAGCAGCACCCCACTAGCGCGGACCGGGGAGCTGTTTTTT
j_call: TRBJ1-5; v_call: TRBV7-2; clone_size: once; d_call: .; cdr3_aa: CASRVTGYSNQPQHF; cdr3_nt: TGTGCCAGCAGGGTTACAGGATATAGCAATCAGCCCCAGCATTTT